This T cell receptor (beta chain) came from a study of blood T cell repertoires in COVID-19 (TCRdb year 2020). For context, the study as a whole: Collaborator samples came from the United States, Italy and Spain and covered acute and convalescent phases of COVID-19. The repertoires were released in a freely available public database intended as a resource for research on the immune response to SARS-CoV-2. Subjects who had been exposed to COVID-19, were actively infected with it, or had recovered from it provided the deeply sampled blood TCRbeta repertoires that made up the dataset. Where available, HLA class I and class II types were obtained from metadata supplied by the sample provider rather than from assay-based typing. Sample metadata almost always included a de-identified subject ID, COVID-19 status, age in years and sex. The samples were drawn from the first 160 participants of the ongoing ImmuneRACE study and from some 1,300 subjects provided by 6 global collaborators. The material from the prospective study consisted of cDNA or gDNA derived from T cells, B-cell-depleted T cells, or PBMCs. What the study reported, not specific to this receptor: Clinical and demographic metadata were provided uncurated, with the amount varying by source and participant.

TCRbeta CDR3 regions were amplified from genomic DNA using the immunoSEQ Assay, a bias-controlled multiplex PCR. As for how the authors treated the data: Within the assay, amplification of reference gene primers was used to estimate how many nucleated cells each sample contained. To quantify the absolute abundance of each unique TCRbeta CDR3 rearrangement, sequence reads were collapsed and filtered. Productive Simpson clonality was computed per sample as the square root of Simpson's diversity index over productive rearrangements. Imported from immuneACCESS, the table was reduced by TCRdb to in-frame sequences with V and J called. These copies leave out some clones; in studies compared against another copy, an unresolved V gene accounts for under half, and the cause of the remainder is not known. That table furnishes V, J and clone size, whereas the DNA furnished D and trimming. The sample profile shows roughly 220,000 clones; about 86% of them were found once. The ten largest clones represent roughly 10% of the sample.

The cysteine opens and the phenylalanine closes a CDR3 of 11 amino acids. Only CDR3 DNA is held: 33 bases, read in frame from base 1. From a lookup of the germline V gene, CDR1 and CDR2 are SGHTA and FQGNSA. V is reduced by 5 bases and J by 8 bases, leaving a spacing of 6 bases between them. One collaborating source in Seattle enrolled patients during active infection and followed them longitudinally through the course of disease. The collaborating institutions used their own protocols to collect whole blood in K2EDTA tubes. For TCRbeta analysis, collaborators shipped samples as frozen whole blood, isolated PBMCs, or DNA extracted from either of those sample types. Turning to this clone: No antigen is known for it. No base quality values were provided; no much bigger clone lies one nucleotide off.

The origin of this receptor is a woman between 45 and 60 years old with COVID-19, enrolled during active disease. The V and J genes are TRBV7-2 and TRBJ2-2, with the D gene uncertain. The specimen sequenced was peripheral blood. DNA sequence: TGTGCCAGCAGCCCCCTTGGGGAGCTGTTTTTT. This yields the protein CASSPLGELFF. Full variable domain (CDR3 extended with the reference TRBV7-2 and TRBJ2-2 proteins): GAGVSQSPSNKVTEKGKDVELRCDPISGHTALYWYRQSLGQGLEFLIYFQGNSAPDKSGLPSDRFSAERTGGSVSTLTIQRTQQEDSAVYLCASSPLGELFFGEGSRLTVL.